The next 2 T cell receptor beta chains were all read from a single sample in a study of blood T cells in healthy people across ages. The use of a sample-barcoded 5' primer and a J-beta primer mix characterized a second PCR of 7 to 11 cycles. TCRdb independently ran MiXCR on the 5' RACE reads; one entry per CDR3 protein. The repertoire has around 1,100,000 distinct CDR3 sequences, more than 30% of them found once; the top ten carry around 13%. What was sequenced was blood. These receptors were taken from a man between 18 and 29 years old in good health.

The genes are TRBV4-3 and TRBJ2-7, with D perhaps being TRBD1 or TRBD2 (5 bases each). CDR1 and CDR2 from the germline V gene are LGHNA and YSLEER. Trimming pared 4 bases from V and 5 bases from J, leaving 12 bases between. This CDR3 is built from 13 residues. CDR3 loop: CASSRNGTHEQYF. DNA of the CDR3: TGCGCCAGCAGCCGGAATGGGACCCACGAGCAGTACTTC.

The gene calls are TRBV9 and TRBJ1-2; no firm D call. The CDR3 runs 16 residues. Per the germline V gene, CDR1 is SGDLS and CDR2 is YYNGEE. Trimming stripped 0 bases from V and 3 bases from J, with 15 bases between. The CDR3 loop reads CASSVAKSGVHYGYTF. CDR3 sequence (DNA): TGTGCCAGCAGCGTAGCTAAGTCCGGGGTACACTATGGCTACACCTTC.